This TCR beta chain was identified during a study of Graves' ophthalmopathy and Graves' hyperthyroidism. Background on the study: The authors collected peripheral blood at initial diagnosis, before any treatment. Study-wide findings and caveats: Ophthalmopathy cases were distinguished from stable hyperthyroidism by a 13-signature model, reaching around 88% sensitivity and about 81% specificity. Blood also harbored most expanded thyroid clonotypes above 0.001 frequency.

The ends were cut back, 7 bases at V and 0 bases at J, with 13 bases in the middle. CDR1 WSHSY and CDR2 SAAADI come from the germline V gene. The CDR3 runs to 14 residues. This clonotype appeared many times. The antigen is unknown. Other autoimmune diseases, uncontrolled infections, pregnancy or lactation excluded patients from enrollment. Amplification of the TCR beta CDR3 regions used RNA transcripts (as template). The first round was an RT-PCR with HTBI primers, and the second round was a multiplex PCR. Using its own MiXCR run on the multiplex PCR reads, TCRdb lists one record per CDR3 protein. The sample consists of 200,000 to 250,000 distinct CDR3 sequences, 20% to 25% of them appearing once.

The chain uses TRBV10-2 and TRBJ2-7; unclear D gene. Specimen: peripheral blood. The sequence derives from a woman aged 50 to 65 with Graves' ophthalmopathy. CDR3 loop: CASKMTQSSYEQYF. The CDR3 region has the DNA TGCGCCAGCAAGATGACCCAGAGCTCCTACGAGCAGTACTTC.